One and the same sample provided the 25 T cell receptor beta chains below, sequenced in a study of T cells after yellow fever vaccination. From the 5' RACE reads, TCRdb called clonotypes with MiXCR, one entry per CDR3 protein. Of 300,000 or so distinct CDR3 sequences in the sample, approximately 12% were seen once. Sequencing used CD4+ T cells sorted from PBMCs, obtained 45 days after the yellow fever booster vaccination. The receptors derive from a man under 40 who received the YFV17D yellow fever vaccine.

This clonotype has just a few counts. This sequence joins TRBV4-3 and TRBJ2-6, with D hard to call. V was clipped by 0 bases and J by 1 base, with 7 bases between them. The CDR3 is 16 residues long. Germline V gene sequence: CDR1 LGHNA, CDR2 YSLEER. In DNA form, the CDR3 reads TGCGCCAGCAGCCAAGACGTTACGTCTGGGGCCAACGTCCTGACTTTC. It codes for CASSQDVTSGANVLTF.

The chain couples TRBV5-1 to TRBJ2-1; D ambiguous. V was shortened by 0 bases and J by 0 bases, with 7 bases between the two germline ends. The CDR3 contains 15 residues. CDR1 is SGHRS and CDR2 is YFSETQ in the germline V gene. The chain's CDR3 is CASSLEQPSYNEQFF. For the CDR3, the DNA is TGCGCCAGCAGCTTGGAACAGCCCTCCTACAATGAGCAGTTCTTC.

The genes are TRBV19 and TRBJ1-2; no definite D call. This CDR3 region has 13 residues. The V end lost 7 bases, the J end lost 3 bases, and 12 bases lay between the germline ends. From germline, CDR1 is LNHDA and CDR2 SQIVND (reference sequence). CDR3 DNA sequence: TGTGCCAGTACCGTAAGGTCCTACTATGGCTACACCTTC. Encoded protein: CASTVRSYYGYTF.

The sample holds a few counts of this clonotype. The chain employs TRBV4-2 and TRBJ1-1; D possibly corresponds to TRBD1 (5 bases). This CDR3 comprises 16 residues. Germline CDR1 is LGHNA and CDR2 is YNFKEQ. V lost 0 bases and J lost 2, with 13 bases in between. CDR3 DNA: TGTGCCAGCAGCCAAGATCTAAGGGGAGGAAACACTGAAGCTTTCTTT. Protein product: CASSQDLRGGNTEAFF.

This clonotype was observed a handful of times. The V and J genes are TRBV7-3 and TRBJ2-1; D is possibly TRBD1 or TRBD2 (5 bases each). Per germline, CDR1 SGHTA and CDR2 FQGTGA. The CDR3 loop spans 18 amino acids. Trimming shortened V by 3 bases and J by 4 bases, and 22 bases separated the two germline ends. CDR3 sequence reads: CASSFGTSVARVYNEQFF. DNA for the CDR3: TGTGCCAGCAGCTTTGGGACCTCTGTGGCGCGGGTGTACAATGAGCAGTTCTTC.

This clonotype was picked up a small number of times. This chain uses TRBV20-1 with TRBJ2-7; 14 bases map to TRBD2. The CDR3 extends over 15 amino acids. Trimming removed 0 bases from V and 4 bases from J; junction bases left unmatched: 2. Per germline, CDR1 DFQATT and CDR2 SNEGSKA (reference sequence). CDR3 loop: CSAREGTSGSYEQYF. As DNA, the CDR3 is TGCAGTGCTAGAGAAGGGACTAGCGGGAGTTACGAGCAGTACTTC.

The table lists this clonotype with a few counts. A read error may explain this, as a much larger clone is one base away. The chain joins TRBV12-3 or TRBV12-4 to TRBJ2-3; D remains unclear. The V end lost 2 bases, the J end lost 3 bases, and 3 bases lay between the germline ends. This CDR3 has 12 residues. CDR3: CASSLRTDTQYF. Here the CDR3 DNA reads TGTGCCAGCAGTTTAAGGACAGATACGCAGTATTTT.

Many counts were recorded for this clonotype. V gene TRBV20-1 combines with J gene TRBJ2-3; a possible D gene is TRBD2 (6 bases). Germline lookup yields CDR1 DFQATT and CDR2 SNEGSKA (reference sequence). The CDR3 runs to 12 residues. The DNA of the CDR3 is TGCAGCGGGACTTGGAGCACAGATACGCAGTATTTT. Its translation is CSGTWSTDTQYF.

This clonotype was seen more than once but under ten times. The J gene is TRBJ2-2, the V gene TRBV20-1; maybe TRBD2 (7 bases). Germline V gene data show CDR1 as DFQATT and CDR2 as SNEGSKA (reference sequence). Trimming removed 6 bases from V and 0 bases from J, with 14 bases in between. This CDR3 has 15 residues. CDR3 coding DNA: TGCAGTGCCGGGGGGCCGTTCGCGAACACCGGGGAGCTGTTTTTT. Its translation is CSAGGPFANTGELFF.

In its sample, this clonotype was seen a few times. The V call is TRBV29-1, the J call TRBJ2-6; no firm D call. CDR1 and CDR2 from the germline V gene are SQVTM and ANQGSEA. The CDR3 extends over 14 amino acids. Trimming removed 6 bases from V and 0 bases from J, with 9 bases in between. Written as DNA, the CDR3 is TGCAGCGTAGCCGTGGCCTCTGGGGCCAACGTCCTGACTTTC. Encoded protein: CSVAVASGANVLTF.

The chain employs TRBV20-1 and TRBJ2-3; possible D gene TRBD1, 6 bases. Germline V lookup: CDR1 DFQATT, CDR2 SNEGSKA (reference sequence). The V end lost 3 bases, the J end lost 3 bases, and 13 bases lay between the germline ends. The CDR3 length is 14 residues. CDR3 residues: CSARESGATDTQYF. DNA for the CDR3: TGCAGTGCTAGGGAGTCAGGGGCTACAGATACGCAGTATTTT.

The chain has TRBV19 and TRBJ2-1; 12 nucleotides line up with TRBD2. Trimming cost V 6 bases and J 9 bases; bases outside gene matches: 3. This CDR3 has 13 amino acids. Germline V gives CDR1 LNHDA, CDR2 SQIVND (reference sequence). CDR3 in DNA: TGTGCCAGTAGACTAGCGGGAGGCAGTGAGCAGTTCTTC. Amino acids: CASRLAGGSEQFF.

Here the CDR3 reads CARSLLRGLKTQYF. CDR3 DNA: TGTGCCAGAAGCTTGCTCAGGGGGCTGAAGACCCAGTACTTC. The chain couples TRBV5-3 to TRBJ2-5; TRBD1 matches at 8 bases. TRBV5-3 is placed among ORFs of uncertain function. The length of the CDR3 is 14 residues. J was trimmed by 6 bases and V by 1 base; bases with no gene match: 5.

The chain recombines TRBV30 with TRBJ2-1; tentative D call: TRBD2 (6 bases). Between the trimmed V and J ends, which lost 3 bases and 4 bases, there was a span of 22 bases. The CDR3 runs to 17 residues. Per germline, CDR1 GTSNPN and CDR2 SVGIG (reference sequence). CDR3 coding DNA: TGTGCCTGGAGGGAGTTTAGGGCGACTAGTCAGTACAATGAGCAGTTCTTC. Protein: CAWREFRATSQYNEQFF.

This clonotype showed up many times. The DNA of the CDR3 is TGCAGTGCTAGAGGTGACTCCGAGCAGTACTTC. Its protein is CSARGDSEQYF. The rearrangement uses TRBV20-1 and TRBJ2-7; D is unresolved. Germline V lookup: CDR1 DFQATT, CDR2 SNEGSKA (reference sequence). Trimming took 1 base from V and 6 from J, leaving 7 bases between them. The CDR3 consists of 11 residues.

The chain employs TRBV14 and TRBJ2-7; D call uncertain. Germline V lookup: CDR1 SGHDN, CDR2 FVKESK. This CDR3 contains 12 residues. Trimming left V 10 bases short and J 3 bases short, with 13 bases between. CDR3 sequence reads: CAISPSDYEQYF. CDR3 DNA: TGTGCCATCAGTCCGTCCGACTACGAGCAGTACTTC.

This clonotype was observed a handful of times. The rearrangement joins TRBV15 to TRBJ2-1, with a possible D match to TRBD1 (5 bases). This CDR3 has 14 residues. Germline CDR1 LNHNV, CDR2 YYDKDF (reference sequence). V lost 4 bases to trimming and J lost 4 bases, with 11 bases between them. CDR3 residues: CATSTPDTYNEQFF. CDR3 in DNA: TGTGCCACCAGCACCCCGGACACTTACAATGAGCAGTTCTTC.

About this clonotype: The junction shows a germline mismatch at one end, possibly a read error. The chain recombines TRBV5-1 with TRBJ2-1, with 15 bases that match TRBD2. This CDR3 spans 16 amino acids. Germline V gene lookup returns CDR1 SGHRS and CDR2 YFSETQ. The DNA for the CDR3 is TGCGTCAGCAGCACCGGGACTAGCGGGAGGTACGATGAGCAGTTCTTC. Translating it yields CVSSTGTSGRYDEQFF. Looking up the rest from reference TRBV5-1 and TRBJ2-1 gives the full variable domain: KAGVTQTPRYLIKTRGQQVTLSCSPISGHRSVSWYQQTPGQGLQFLFEYFSETQRNKGNFPGRFSGRQFSNSRSEMNVSTLELGDSALYLCVSSTGTSGRYDEQFFGPGTRLTVL.

CDR3 protein: CASSQDRFDRGYGYTF. DNA of the CDR3: TGCGCCAGCAGCCAAGATAGATTCGACAGGGGCTATGGCTACACCTTC. V is TRBV4-3 and J is TRBJ1-2, with 8 positions matching TRBD1. The CDR3 is 16 amino acids. Germline V gives CDR1 LGHNA, CDR2 YSLEER. With 0 bases clipped from V and 4 bases from J, the junction kept 7 bases outside the gene matches.

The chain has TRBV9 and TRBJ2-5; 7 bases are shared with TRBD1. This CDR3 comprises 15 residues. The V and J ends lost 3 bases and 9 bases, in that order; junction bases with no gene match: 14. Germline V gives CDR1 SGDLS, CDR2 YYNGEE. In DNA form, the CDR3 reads TGTGCCAGCAGCGCAGGACAGGCGTCCAAGGTGGCCCAGTACTTC. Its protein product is CASSAGQASKVAQYF.

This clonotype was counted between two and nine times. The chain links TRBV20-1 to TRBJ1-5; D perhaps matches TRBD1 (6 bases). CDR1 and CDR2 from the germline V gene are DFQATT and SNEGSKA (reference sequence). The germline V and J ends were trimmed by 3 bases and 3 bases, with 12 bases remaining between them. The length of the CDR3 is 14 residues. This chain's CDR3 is CSARDSYANQPQHF. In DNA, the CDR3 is TGCAGTGCTAGGGACAGCTACGCCAATCAGCCCCAGCATTTT.

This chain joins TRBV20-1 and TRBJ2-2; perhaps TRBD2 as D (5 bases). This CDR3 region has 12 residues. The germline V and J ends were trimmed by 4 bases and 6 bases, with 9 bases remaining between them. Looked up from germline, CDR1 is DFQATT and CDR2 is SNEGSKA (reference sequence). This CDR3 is CSANRGSGELFF. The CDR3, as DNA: TGCAGTGCTAATCGAGGGTCCGGGGAGCTGTTTTTT.

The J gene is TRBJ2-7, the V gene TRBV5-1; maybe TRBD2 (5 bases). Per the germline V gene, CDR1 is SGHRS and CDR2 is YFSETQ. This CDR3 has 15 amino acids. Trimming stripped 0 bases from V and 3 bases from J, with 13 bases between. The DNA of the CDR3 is TGCGCCAGCAGCTTGGCCGTGGGAGCACTCTACGAGCAGTACTTC. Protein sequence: CASSLAVGALYEQYF.

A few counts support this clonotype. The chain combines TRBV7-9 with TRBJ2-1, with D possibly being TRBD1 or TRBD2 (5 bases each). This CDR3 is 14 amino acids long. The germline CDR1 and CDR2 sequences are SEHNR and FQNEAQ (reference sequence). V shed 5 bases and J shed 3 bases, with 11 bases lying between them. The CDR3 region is CASSPRDGYNEQFF. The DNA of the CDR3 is TGTGCCAGCAGCCCCCGGGACGGCTACAATGAGCAGTTCTTC. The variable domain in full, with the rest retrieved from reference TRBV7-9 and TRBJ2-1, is DTGVSQNPRHKITKRGQNVTFRCDPISEHNRLYWYRQTLGQGPEFLTYFQNEAQLEKSRLLSDRFSAERPKGSFSTLEIQRTEQGDSAMYLCASSPRDGYNEQFFGPGTRLTVL.

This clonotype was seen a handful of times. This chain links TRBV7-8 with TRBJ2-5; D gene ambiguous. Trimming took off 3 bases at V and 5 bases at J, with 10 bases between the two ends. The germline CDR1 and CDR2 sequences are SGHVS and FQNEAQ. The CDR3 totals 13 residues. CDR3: CASSLGSRETQYF. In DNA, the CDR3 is TGTGCCAGCAGCTTGGGGTCGAGGGAGACCCAGTACTTC.